This record covers a single T cell receptor beta chain. Its matching antigen is unknown. The data are from a study of cytomegalovirus exposure and HLA in healthy donors. Study summary: The 120 validation repertoires and the 666 first-cohort repertoires shared a platform, a later analysis reported. General study results and limits: While the bulk of TCR sequences proved rare, some public TCRs turned up in many donors. There were a few CMV-associated chains whose specificity for CMV antigens was confirmed in vitro. The study labeled 150 to 200 TCR beta chains cytomegalovirus-associated.

The assay was immunoSEQ multiplex PCR, and TCRdb's table has in-frame clones only and misses some. The table lists some 99,000 clones, 88% of them singletons, with more than 2% in the top ten. CDR1 and CDR2 (germline): SGHAT, FQNNGV. The CDR3 contains 13 residues. V shed 3 bases and J shed 3 bases, with 8 bases lying between them. This rearrangement joins TRBV11-2 to TRBJ2-5; D possibly corresponds to TRBD2 (6 bases). The sequencing input was PBMCs. This TCR was recovered from a woman under 30 in good health and CMV-seronegative. CDR3 in amino acids: CASSFGGEETQYF. The CDR3, as DNA: TGTGCCAGCAGCTTTGGCGGGGAAGAGACCCAGTACTTC.